A single sample is the source of the 25 T cell receptor beta chains below, sequenced in a study. TCRdb reprocessed the RT-PCR reads via MiXCR and lists one record per CDR3 protein. This sample has almost 700,000 distinct CDR3 sequences, with 14% found just once. Input material: memory CD4+ T cells from blood. These receptors were taken from a female donor in good health, serving as a healthy control.

The chain combines TRBV10-3 with TRBJ1-4; 9 bases align to TRBD1. The V gene's germline CDR1 is ENHRY and CDR2 SYGVKD. The ends lost 6 bases at V and 8 bases at J; junction bases unmatched: 7. The CDR3 totals 14 residues. CDR3 in amino acids: CAISEGQGGEKLFF. CDR3 bases: TGTGCCATCAGCGAGGGACAGGGAGGGGAAAAACTGTTTTTT.

This clonotype was detected a few times. This chain connects TRBV10-3 to TRBJ1-5; D is ambiguous. CDR1 is ENHRY, CDR2 SYGVKD, per germline. Trimming left V 0 bases short and J 5 bases short, with 8 bases between. This CDR3 has 14 residues. CDR3 nucleotide sequence: TGTGCCATCAGTGAGTCCCAATTCGATCAGCCCCAGCATTTT. Protein product: CAISESQFDQPQHF.

This clonotype was recorded a few times. This rearrangement joins TRBV5-5 to TRBJ1-1, with 8 bases identical to TRBD1. This CDR3 is 13 amino acids long. Germline CDR1 is SGHKS and CDR2 is YYEKEE (reference sequence). V gave up 7 bases and J gave up 4 bases; unmatched junction bases: 6. CDR3 nucleotides: TGTGCCAGCGACCGGGACAGGATCACTGAAGCTTTCTTT. This encodes CASDRDRITEAFF.

This clonotype was picked up a small number of times. The chain combines TRBV15 with TRBJ2-5; 10 nucleotides agree with TRBD1. Germline V CDR1 and CDR2: LNHNV, YYDKDF (reference sequence). CDR3 length equals 14 residues. Losses at the gene ends were 5 bases for V and 3 bases for J; bases not matched to a gene: 3. The CDR3 protein is CATSGQGGEETQYF. The CDR3 region has the DNA TGTGCCACCAGCGGACAGGGGGGAGAAGAGACCCAGTACTTC. Full variable domain (missing parts from reference TRBV15 and TRBJ2-5): DAMVIQNPRYQVTQFGKPVTLSCSQTLNHNVMYWYQQKSSQAPKLLFHYYDKDFNNEADTPDNFQSRRPNTSFCFLDIRSPGLGDTAMYLCATSGQGGEETQYFGPGTRLLVL.

The V gene is TRBV3-1, the J gene TRBJ1-3; perhaps TRBD1 as D (6 bases). The CDR3 has 16 amino acids. Trimming removed 6 bases from V and 1 base from J, with 16 bases in between. Germline V gene sequence: CDR1 LGHDT, CDR2 YNNKEL (reference sequence). CDR3 sequence reads: CASSPTGSFSGNTIYF. The CDR3 region has the DNA TGTGCCAGCAGTCCAACAGGGAGTTTTTCTGGAAACACCATATATTTT. Full variable domain (rest looked up from reference TRBV3-1 and TRBJ1-3): DTAVSQTPKYLVTQMGNDKSIKCEQNLGHDTMYWYKQDSKKFLKIMFSYNNKELIINETVPNRFSPKSPDKAHLNLHINSLELGDSAVYFCASSPTGSFSGNTIYFGEGSWLTVV.

In this sample, this clonotype turned up a few times. The V call is TRBV29-1, the J call TRBJ1-2; no definite D call. Trimming cost V 3 bases and J 2 bases, with 7 bases left between them. The CDR3 has 12 residues. Germline V CDR1 and CDR2: SQVTM, ANQGSEA. CDR3 residues: CSVEGLNYGYTF. The DNA for the CDR3 is TGCAGCGTTGAGGGCTTAAACTATGGCTACACCTTC.

This clonotype was counted between two and nine times. The genes are TRBV13 and TRBJ2-3, with D possibly TRBD1 on 5 matching bases. This CDR3 has 15 residues. V shed 3 bases and J shed 3 bases, with 13 bases lying between them. Per germline, CDR1 PRHDT and CDR2 FYEKMQ (reference sequence). DNA of the CDR3: TGTGCCAGCAGCTTCGGCAGGGTGGCGACAGATACGCAGTATTTT. Residues: CASSFGRVATDTQYF.

This clonotype was counted between two and nine times. This chain uses TRBV6-2 or TRBV6-3 with TRBJ2-5, with D possibly being TRBD1 or TRBD2 (5 bases each). Germline assignment: CDR1 MNHEY and CDR2 SVGEGT. Trimming removed 2 bases from V and 1 base from J, with 14 bases in between. This CDR3 spans 16 amino acids. The CDR3: CASSYRSGRTQETQYF. The CDR3 DNA is TGTGCCAGCAGTTACCGATCGGGACGGACCCAAGAGACCCAGTACTTC.

The table lists this clonotype with many counts. The rearrangement joins TRBV4-2 to TRBJ2-7; D gene ambiguous. V shed 0 bases and J shed 6 bases, with 12 bases lying between them. CDR1 is LGHNA, CDR2 YNFKEQ, per germline. This CDR3 has 14 residues. This CDR3 reads CASSQDRGVPEQYF. CDR3 sequence (DNA): TGTGCCAGCAGCCAAGATCGAGGAGTCCCCGAGCAGTACTTC.

Many counts were recorded for this clonotype. The gene calls are TRBV5-5 and TRBJ2-5, with 7 bases aligning to TRBD2. J lost 4 bases, V lost 1 base, and 7 bases had no gene match. This CDR3 comprises 15 residues. Germline CDR1 is SGHKS and CDR2 is YYEKEE (reference sequence). DNA for the CDR3: TGTGCCAGCAGCTTGACTGGACTAGTAGCAGAGACCCAGTACTTC. Translation: CASSLTGLVAETQYF.

V is TRBV6-2 or TRBV6-3 and J is TRBJ1-2, with D tentatively TRBD1 (6 bases). The CDR3 is 15 residues long. V lost 6 bases and J 7 bases, leaving 21 bases between the germline ends. CDR1 MNHEY and CDR2 SVGEGT come from the germline V gene. The CDR3 is CASRPEGGGATGYTF. CDR3 sequence (DNA): TGTGCCAGCAGACCAGAGGGGGGGGGCGCGACTGGCTACACCTTC.

The rearrangement links TRBV7-8 to TRBJ2-7; 7 bases fit TRBD2. The CDR3 totals 14 residues. V lost 1 base, J lost 2 bases, and 2 bases stayed unmatched. Germline CDR1 reads SGHVS; CDR2 reads FQNEAQ. Here the CDR3 DNA reads TGTGCCAGCAGCTTAGGGGCGGGAGCCTACGAGCAGTACTTC. As protein: CASSLGAGAYEQYF. Variable domain in full (rest from reference TRBV7-8 and TRBJ2-7): GAGVSQSPRYKVAKRGQDVALRCDPISGHVSLFWYQQALGQGPEFLTYFQNEAQLDKSGLPSDRFFAERPEGSVSTLKIQRTQQEDSAVYLCASSLGAGAYEQYFGPGTRLTVT.

This clonotype came up a few times. CDR3 region: CASSLMGGETQYF. DNA of the CDR3: TGTGCCAGCAGCTTAATGGGGGGAGAGACCCAGTACTTC. The chain recombines TRBV7-3 with TRBJ2-5; D perhaps matches TRBD2 (6 bases). Trimming took 1 base from V and 4 from J, leaving 7 bases between them. CDR1 SGHTA and CDR2 FQGTGA come from the germline V gene. The CDR3 length is 13 residues.

This clonotype was observed at least ten times. The V call is TRBV12-3 or TRBV12-4, the J call TRBJ1-1; D might be TRBD1 (5 bases). The germline V and J ends were trimmed by 3 bases and 4 bases, with 12 bases remaining between them. The CDR3 length is 14 residues. CDR3 bases: TGTGCCAGCAGTTTTTGGGGGGGAGGCACTGAAGCTTTCTTT. Amino acids: CASSFWGGGTEAFF.

Only a few counts were recorded for this clonotype. The V gene is TRBV7-2, the J gene TRBJ2-3; the D is unclear. Germline V CDR1 and CDR2: SGHTA, FQGNSA. The CDR3 sequence is 15 residues long. V shed 5 bases and J shed 0 bases, with 12 bases lying between them. The CDR3 nucleotides are TGTGCCAGCAGCCCGGCGTTAACTAGCACAGATACGCAGTATTTT. This encodes CASSPALTSTDTQYF.

This clonotype has a count of ten or more. The chain has TRBV20-1 and TRBJ1-5, with D tentatively TRBD1 (5 bases). Trimming cost V 6 bases and J 3 bases, with 12 bases left between them. Germline lookup yields CDR1 DFQATT and CDR2 SNEGSKA (reference sequence). This CDR3 comprises 13 residues. In nucleotides, the CDR3 is TGCAGTGCCGACCGGGACCTCAATCAGCCCCAGCATTTT. Its protein is CSADRDLNQPQHF.

In regard to this clonotype: A read error may produce the germline difference seen at one junction end. This chain connects TRBV12-3 or TRBV12-4 to TRBJ2-2; 7 nucleotides agree with TRBD1. The CDR3 totals 14 residues. CDR3 amino acids: CASRGTAYTRELFF. CDR3 coding DNA: TGTGCCAGCAGAGGGACAGCGTACACCCGGGAGCTGTTTTTT.

This clonotype came up many times. The rearrangement links TRBV11-2 to TRBJ2-5; a possible D gene is TRBD2 (6 bases). V dropped 2 bases and J dropped 5 bases, with 15 bases sitting between them. The CDR3 loop spans 15 amino acids. The V gene's germline CDR1 is SGHAT and CDR2 FQNNGV. The CDR3 is CASSLNSGDEETQYF. As DNA, the CDR3 is TGTGCCAGCAGCTTAAATTCGGGGGACGAGGAGACCCAGTACTTC.

The table lists this clonotype with many counts. The chain is built from TRBV4-1 and TRBJ2-5; 8 bases align to TRBD2. The CDR3 spans 14 residues. From germline, CDR1 is MGHRA and CDR2 YSYEKL. The J segment lost 5 bases and the V segment lost 6 bases, leaving 8 bases of the junction unmatched. CDR3: CASRVQRESETQYF. The CDR3 DNA follows: TGCGCCAGCAGGGTCCAGCGGGAGTCCGAGACCCAGTACTTC.

Ten or more counts support this clonotype. The chain has TRBV28 and TRBJ2-5; D not resolved. The CDR3 has 14 residues. The V end lost 1 base, the J end lost 4 bases, and 10 bases lay between the germline ends. Germline CDR1 and CDR2: MDHEN and SYDVKM. CDR3 nucleotide sequence: TGTGCCAGCAGTTTATTGGACGGAAGAGAGACCCAGTACTTC. Its protein product is CASSLLDGRETQYF.

This clonotype was found many times. The chain has TRBV29-1 and TRBJ2-1, with 11 nucleotides matching TRBD1. There are 14 residues in the CDR3. V was pared by 6 bases and J by 8 bases, with 9 bases of the junction left unmatched. CDR1 is SQVTM and CDR2 is ANQGSEA in the germline V gene. The CDR3: CSVRTGGDFYEQFF. Written as DNA, the CDR3 is TGCAGCGTAAGGACAGGGGGCGACTTTTATGAGCAGTTCTTC.

This clonotype was observed a few times. This chain's CDR3 is CASSLLTSGSLDTQYF. DNA of the CDR3: TGCGCCAGCAGCCTGCTGACTAGCGGGAGCTTGGATACGCAGTATTTT. The V call is TRBV5-1, the J call TRBJ2-3, with 12 bases identical to TRBD2. The CDR3 runs 16 residues. The J segment lost 6 bases and the V segment lost 4 bases, leaving 9 bases of the junction unmatched. Per the germline V gene, CDR1 is SGHRS and CDR2 is YFSETQ.

This chain uses TRBV12-3 or TRBV12-4 with TRBJ1-5; no reliable D call. V shed 7 bases and J shed 9 bases, with 13 bases lying between them. The length of the CDR3 is 12 residues. This CDR3 reads CASIATDGPQHF. The CDR3 region has the DNA TGTGCCAGCATCGCCACGGACGGGCCCCAGCATTTT.

This clonotype occurred many times. The J gene is TRBJ1-1, the V gene TRBV10-3, with D perhaps TRBD1 (6 bases). The CDR3 extends over 15 amino acids. Germline V lookup: CDR1 ENHRY, CDR2 SYGVKD. Trimming removed 3 bases from V and 4 bases from J, with 15 bases in between. The CDR3 is CAISDSGGSGTEAFF. CDR3 bases: TGTGCCATCAGTGACTCGGGGGGCTCGGGCACTGAAGCTTTCTTT.

The rearrangement joins TRBV11-2 to TRBJ1-1; perhaps TRBD1 as D (5 bases). The CDR3 is 14 residues long. Germline-derived CDR1 and CDR2 are SGHAT and FQNNGV. V lost 1 base and J 4 bases, leaving 10 bases between the germline ends. In nucleotides, the CDR3 is TGTGCCAGCAGCTTAGTGTGGGGGGGCACTGAAGCTTTCTTT. This codes for CASSLVWGGTEAFF.